This is a list of T cell receptor beta chains from one sample in a study of cytomegalovirus exposure and HLA in healthy donors. TCRdb keeps only in-frame clones here, not all; method: immunoSEQ multiplex PCR. The sample lists about 96,000 clones, about four fifths occurring once. The sample comprised PBMCs. The receptors were gathered from a woman in her 70s in good health and CMV-seropositive. The CDR3 runs from the conserved cysteine through the conserved F or W. D genes are given only for firm matches. Size tells how often a clone was seen (once, few, many) or the class of an expanded clone, and some rows leave it out.

j_call: TRBJ1-3; d_call: NA; clone_size: NA; v_call: TRBV11-3; cdr3_aa: CASSLASGNTIYF; cdr3_nt: TGTGCCAGCAGCTTAGCTTCTGGAAACACCATATATTTT
j_call: TRBJ2-2; d_call: NA; clone_size: NA; v_call: TRBV9; cdr3_aa: CASSVSAGELFF; cdr3_nt: TGTGCCAGCAGCGTATCCGCCGGGGAGCTGTTTTTT
j_call: TRBJ2-1; d_call: NA; clone_size: NA; v_call: TRBV7-3; cdr3_aa: CASSLTPEFYNEQFF; cdr3_nt: TGTGCCAGCAGCTTAACACCGGAGTTCTACAATGAGCAGTTCTTC
j_call: TRBJ2-2; d_call: TRBD1; clone_size: NA; v_call: TRBV10-3; cdr3_aa: CAISPPGTGGTTGELFF; cdr3_nt: TGTGCCATCAGTCCTCCCGGGACAGGGGGCACCACCGGGGAGCTGTTTTTT
j_call: TRBJ1-3; d_call: TRBD1; clone_size: NA; v_call: TRBV12-5; cdr3_aa: CASGWGQGTPGNTIYF; cdr3_nt: TGTGCTAGTGGTTGGGGACAGGGGACCCCTGGAAACACCATATATTTT
j_call: TRBJ1-6; d_call: NA; clone_size: few; v_call: TRBV7-9; cdr3_aa: CASSSSSGFPHLHF; cdr3_nt: TGTGCCAGCAGCTCTTCATCAGGCTTTCCCCACCTCCACTTT
j_call: TRBJ2-3; d_call: TRBD2; clone_size: NA; v_call: TRBV19; cdr3_aa: CASSKRTSGAGDTQYF; cdr3_nt: TGTGCCAGTAGTAAACGAACTAGCGGGGCTGGAGATACGCAGTATTTT
j_call: TRBJ1-5; d_call: TRBD1; clone_size: NA; v_call: TRBV6-1; cdr3_aa: CASKPGTGVEPQHF; cdr3_nt: TGTGCCAGCAAGCCAGGGACAGGGGTTGAGCCCCAGCATTTT
j_call: TRBJ2-5; d_call: NA; clone_size: NA; v_call: TRBV19; cdr3_aa: CASSISGAETQYF; cdr3_nt: TGTGCCAGTAGTATTTCAGGGGCGGAGACCCAGTACTTC
j_call: TRBJ2-1; d_call: NA; clone_size: NA; v_call: TRBV19; cdr3_aa: CASSIDSLISYNEQFF; cdr3_nt: TGTGCCAGTAGTATAGATTCACTCATCTCCTACAATGAGCAGTTCTTC
j_call: TRBJ2-5; d_call: TRBD2; clone_size: NA; v_call: TRBV5-1; cdr3_aa: CASSFSGGTQETQYF; cdr3_nt: TGCGCCAGCAGCTTCTCGGGGGGGACTCAAGAGACCCAGTACTTC
j_call: TRBJ2-2; d_call: NA; clone_size: few; v_call: TRBV7-2; cdr3_aa: CASSSSYTGELFF; cdr3_nt: TGTGCCAGCAGCTCGTCCTACACCGGGGAGCTGTTTTTT
j_call: TRBJ2-2; d_call: NA; clone_size: NA; v_call: TRBV4-1; cdr3_aa: CASSQVAGELFF; cdr3_nt: TGCGCCAGCAGCCAAGTAGCCGGGGAGCTGTTTTTT
j_call: TRBJ1-2; d_call: TRBD1; clone_size: NA; v_call: TRBV7-3; cdr3_aa: CASSSPGGQGARGYTF; cdr3_nt: TGTGCCAGCAGCTCCCCGGGGGGACAGGGGGCGCGTGGCTACACCTTC
j_call: TRBJ2-1; d_call: TRBD2; clone_size: NA; v_call: TRBV7-2; cdr3_aa: CASSEQSGGASYNEQFF; cdr3_nt: TGTGCCAGCAGCGAGCAGAGCGGGGGGGCCTCGTACAATGAGCAGTTCTTC
j_call: TRBJ1-6; d_call: NA; clone_size: NA; v_call: TRBV18; cdr3_aa: CASSDQGSSYNSPLHF; cdr3_nt: TGTGCCAGCTCAGATCAGGGGAGCTCCTATAATTCACCCCTCCACTTT
j_call: TRBJ1-3; d_call: NA; clone_size: NA; v_call: TRBV6-5; cdr3_aa: CASTRRGGGNTIYF; cdr3_nt: TGTGCCAGTACCCGGAGGGGAGGTGGAAACACCATATATTTT
j_call: TRBJ1-2; d_call: TRBD1; clone_size: NA; v_call: TRBV28; cdr3_aa: CASRAGQDYGYTF; cdr3_nt: TGTGCCAGCAGAGCTGGACAGGACTATGGCTACACCTTC
j_call: TRBJ2-1; d_call: TRBD2; clone_size: NA; v_call: TRBV15; cdr3_aa: CATSSGLAGRGEQFF; cdr3_nt: TGTGCCACCAGCTCGGGACTAGCGGGAAGGGGTGAGCAGTTCTTC
j_call: TRBJ1-6; d_call: NA; clone_size: NA; v_call: TRBV29-1; cdr3_aa: CAAGREDSYNSPLHF; cdr3_nt: TGCGCAGCGGGGAGGGAGGACTCCTATAATTCACCCCTCCACTTT
j_call: TRBJ1-3; d_call: TRBD1; clone_size: NA; v_call: TRBV6-6; cdr3_aa: CASSSTGTGSGNTIYF; cdr3_nt: TGTGCCAGCAGTTCGACAGGGACTGGGTCTGGAAACACCATATATTTT
j_call: TRBJ2-1; d_call: NA; clone_size: NA; v_call: TRBV7-3; cdr3_aa: CASSLNTGYNEQFF; cdr3_nt: TGTGCCAGCAGCTTAAACACGGGTTACAATGAGCAGTTCTTC
j_call: TRBJ1-5; d_call: TRBD1; clone_size: NA; v_call: TRBV6-5; cdr3_aa: CASSIGTGVQPQHF; cdr3_nt: TGTGCCAGCAGTATAGGGACAGGGGTTCAGCCCCAGCATTTT
j_call: TRBJ2-5; d_call: NA; clone_size: NA; v_call: TRBV30; cdr3_aa: CAWSPRAIQETQYF; cdr3_nt: TGTGCCTGGAGCCCGCGGGCCATCCAAGAGACCCAGTACTTC
j_call: TRBJ2-6; d_call: TRBD1; clone_size: NA; v_call: TRBV2; cdr3_aa: CASSDLVGQGSSGANVLTF; cdr3_nt: TGTGCCAGCAGTGACCTGGTCGGACAGGGAAGCTCTGGGGCCAACGTCCTGACTTTC
j_call: TRBJ1-6; d_call: NA; clone_size: NA; v_call: TRBV2; cdr3_aa: CASSELSNSYNSPLHF; cdr3_nt: TGTGCCAGCAGTGAGTTGTCAAACTCCTATAATTCACCCCTCCACTTT
j_call: TRBJ1-1; d_call: NA; clone_size: NA; v_call: TRBV9; cdr3_aa: CASSVDGHGPLAFF; cdr3_nt: TGTGCCAGCAGCGTGGACGGACACGGACCCCTGGCTTTCTTT
j_call: TRBJ2-7; d_call: TRBD1; clone_size: NA; v_call: TRBV5-4; cdr3_aa: CASSLGMDREVF; cdr3_nt: TGTGCCAGCAGCTTGGGGATGGACAGGGAAGTTTTC
j_call: TRBJ1-4; d_call: TRBD1; clone_size: NA; v_call: TRBV7-9; cdr3_aa: CASRQGGPEKLFF; cdr3_nt: TGTGCCAGCAGGCAGGGGGGTCCTGAAAAACTGTTTTTT
j_call: TRBJ2-1; d_call: TRBD2; clone_size: NA; v_call: TRBV28; cdr3_aa: CASKKTGGGTRNEQFF; cdr3_nt: TGTGCCAGCAAAAAAACCGGGGGGGGAACCCGAAACGAGCAGTTCTTC
j_call: TRBJ1-1; d_call: TRBD1; clone_size: few; v_call: TRBV6-5; cdr3_aa: CASRERGLTEAFF; cdr3_nt: TGTGCCAGCAGGGAGAGGGGGCTAACTGAAGCTTTCTTT
j_call: TRBJ1-3; d_call: NA; clone_size: NA; v_call: TRBV18; cdr3_aa: CASSPQDSGNTIYF; cdr3_nt: TGTGCCAGCTCACCGCAGGACTCTGGAAACACCATATATTTT
j_call: TRBJ1-5; d_call: NA; clone_size: NA; v_call: TRBV7-2; cdr3_aa: CASSLGGSQPQHF; cdr3_nt: TGTGCCAGCAGCCTGGGGGGGAGTCAGCCCCAGCATTTT